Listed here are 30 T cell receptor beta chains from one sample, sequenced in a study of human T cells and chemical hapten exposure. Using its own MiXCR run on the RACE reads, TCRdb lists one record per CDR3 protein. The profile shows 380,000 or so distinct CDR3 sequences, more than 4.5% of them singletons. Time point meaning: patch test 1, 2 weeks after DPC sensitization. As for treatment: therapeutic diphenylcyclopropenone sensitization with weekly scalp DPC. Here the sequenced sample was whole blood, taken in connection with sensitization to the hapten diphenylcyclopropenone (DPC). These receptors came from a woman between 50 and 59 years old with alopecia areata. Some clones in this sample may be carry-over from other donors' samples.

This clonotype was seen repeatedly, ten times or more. CDR3 bases: TGCGCCAGCAGTGATGCGGGAAACACAGATACGCAGTATTTT. This gives the protein CASSDAGNTDTQYF. This chain connects TRBV10-1 to TRBJ2-3, with D possibly TRBD2 on 6 matching bases. CDR3 length: 14 amino acids. V was cut by 3 bases and J by 2 bases, with 9 bases left in between. Germline values: CDR1 WNHNN, CDR2 SYGVQD (reference sequence).

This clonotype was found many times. In nucleotides, the CDR3 is TGTGCCAGCAGCTCGCCGGGACTAGCGTCCACAGATACGCAGTATTTT. It encodes CASSSPGLASTDTQYF. The chain combines TRBV5-6 with TRBJ2-3; 10 bases match TRBD2. The V segment lost 3 bases and the J segment 2 bases; nucleotides outside the gene matches: 6. Germline V gene lookup returns CDR1 SGHDT and CDR2 YYEEEE. The CDR3 sequence is 16 residues long.

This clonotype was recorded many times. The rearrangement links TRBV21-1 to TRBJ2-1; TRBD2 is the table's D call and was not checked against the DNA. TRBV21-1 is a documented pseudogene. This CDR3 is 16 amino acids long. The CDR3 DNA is TGTGCCAGCATCCAAAGGAGTCAGCGGGACTACAATGAGCAGTTCTTC. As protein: CASIQRSQRDYNEQFF.

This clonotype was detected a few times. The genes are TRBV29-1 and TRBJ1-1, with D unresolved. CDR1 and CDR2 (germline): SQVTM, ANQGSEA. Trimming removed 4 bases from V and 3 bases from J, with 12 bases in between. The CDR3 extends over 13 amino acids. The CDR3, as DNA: TGCAGCGTTGTCCTGAGGGCGGACACTGAAGCTTTCTTT. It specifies CSVVLRADTEAFF.

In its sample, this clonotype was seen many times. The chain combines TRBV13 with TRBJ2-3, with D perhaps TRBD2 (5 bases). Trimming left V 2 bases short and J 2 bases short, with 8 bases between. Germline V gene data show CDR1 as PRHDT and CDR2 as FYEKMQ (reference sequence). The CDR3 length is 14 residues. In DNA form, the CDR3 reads TGTGCCAGCAGCTTATGGCTAGCCACAGATACGCAGTATTTT. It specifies CASSLWLATDTQYF.

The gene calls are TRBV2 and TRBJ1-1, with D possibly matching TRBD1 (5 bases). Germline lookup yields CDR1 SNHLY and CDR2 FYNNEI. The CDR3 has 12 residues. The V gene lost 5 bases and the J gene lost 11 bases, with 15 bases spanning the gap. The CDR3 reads CASSLRVVGAFF. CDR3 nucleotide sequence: TGTGCCAGCAGTCTCAGGGTTGTGGGTGCTTTCTTT. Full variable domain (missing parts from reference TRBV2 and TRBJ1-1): EPEVTQTPSHQVTQMGQEVILRCVPISNHLYFYWYRQILGQKVEFLVSFYNNEISEKSEIFDDQFSVERPDGSNFTLKIRSTKLEDSAMYFCASSLRVVGAFFGQGTRLTVV.

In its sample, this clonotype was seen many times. The CDR3 protein is CASSEGGRLSDEQYF. CDR3 DNA: TGTGCCAGCAGCGAGGGGGGTCGGCTTAGCGACGAGCAGTACTTC. This chain links TRBV9 with TRBJ2-7; the D gene could be TRBD1 or TRBD2 (6 bases each). The CDR3 has 15 residues. V lost 3 bases and J 5 bases, leaving 18 bases between the germline ends. Looked up from germline, CDR1 is SGDLS and CDR2 is YYNGEE.

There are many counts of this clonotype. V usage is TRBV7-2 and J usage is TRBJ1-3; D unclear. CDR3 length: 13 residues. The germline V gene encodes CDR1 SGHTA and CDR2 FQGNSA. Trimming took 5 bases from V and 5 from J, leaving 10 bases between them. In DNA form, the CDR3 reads TGTGCCAGCAGCCTCCCTACTCGAAACACCATATATTTT. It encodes CASSLPTRNTIYF.

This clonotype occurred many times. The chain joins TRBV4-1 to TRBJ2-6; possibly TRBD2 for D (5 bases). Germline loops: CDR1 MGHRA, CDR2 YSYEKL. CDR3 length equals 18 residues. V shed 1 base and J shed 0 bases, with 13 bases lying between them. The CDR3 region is CASSQVWTATSGANVLTF. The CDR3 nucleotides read TGCGCCAGCAGCCAAGTATGGACTGCCACCTCTGGGGCCAACGTCCTGACTTTC.

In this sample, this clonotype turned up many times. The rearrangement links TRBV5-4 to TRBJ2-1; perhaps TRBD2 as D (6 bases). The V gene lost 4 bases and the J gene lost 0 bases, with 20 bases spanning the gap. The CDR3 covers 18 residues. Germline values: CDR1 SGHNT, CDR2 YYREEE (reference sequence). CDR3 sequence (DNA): TGTGCCAGCAGCGCGGGGCTCTCCGGGTTGGGCTCCTACAATGAGCAGTTCTTC. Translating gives CASSAGLSGLGSYNEQFF.

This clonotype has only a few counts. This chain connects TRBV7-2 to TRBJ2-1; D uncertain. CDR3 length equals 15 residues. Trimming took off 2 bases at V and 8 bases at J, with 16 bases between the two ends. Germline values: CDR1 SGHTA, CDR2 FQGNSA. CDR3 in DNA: TGTGCCAGCAGCTTACTAAGACCCCGGATGTATGAGCAGTTCTTC. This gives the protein CASSLLRPRMYEQFF.

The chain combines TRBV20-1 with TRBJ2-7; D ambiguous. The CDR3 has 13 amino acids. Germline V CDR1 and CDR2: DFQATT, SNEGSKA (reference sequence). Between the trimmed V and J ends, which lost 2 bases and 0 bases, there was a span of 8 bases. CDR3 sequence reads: CSARFRSSYEQYF. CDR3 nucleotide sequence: TGCAGTGCTAGATTTCGGAGCTCCTACGAGCAGTACTTC.

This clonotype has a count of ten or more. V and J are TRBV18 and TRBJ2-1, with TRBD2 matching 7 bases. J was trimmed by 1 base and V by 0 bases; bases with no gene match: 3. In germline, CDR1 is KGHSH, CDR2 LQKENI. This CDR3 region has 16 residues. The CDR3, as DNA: TGTGCCAGCTCACCACCGGGCGGGAGTTCCTACAATGAGCAGTTCTTC. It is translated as CASSPPGGSSYNEQFF.

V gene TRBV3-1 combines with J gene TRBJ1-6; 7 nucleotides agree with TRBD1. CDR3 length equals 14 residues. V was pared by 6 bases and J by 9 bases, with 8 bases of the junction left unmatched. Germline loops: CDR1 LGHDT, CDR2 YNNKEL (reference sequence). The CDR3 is CASRTGAGGSPLHF. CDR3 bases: TGTGCCAGCAGAACAGGGGCTGGGGGTTCACCCCTCCACTTT.

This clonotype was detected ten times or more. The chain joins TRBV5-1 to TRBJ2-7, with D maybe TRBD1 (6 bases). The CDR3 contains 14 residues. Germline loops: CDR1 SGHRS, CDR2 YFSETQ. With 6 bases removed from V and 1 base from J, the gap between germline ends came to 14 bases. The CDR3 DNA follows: TGCGCCAGCACCAGGGGTGAGGGGTCCTACGAGCAGTACTTC. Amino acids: CASTRGEGSYEQYF.

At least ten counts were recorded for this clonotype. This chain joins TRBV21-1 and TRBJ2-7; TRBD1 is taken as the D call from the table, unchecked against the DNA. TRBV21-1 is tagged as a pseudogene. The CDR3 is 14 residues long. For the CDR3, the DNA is TGTGCCAGCAGCATAGGACAGGGCGGCTACGAGCAGTACTTC. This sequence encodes CASSIGQGGYEQYF.

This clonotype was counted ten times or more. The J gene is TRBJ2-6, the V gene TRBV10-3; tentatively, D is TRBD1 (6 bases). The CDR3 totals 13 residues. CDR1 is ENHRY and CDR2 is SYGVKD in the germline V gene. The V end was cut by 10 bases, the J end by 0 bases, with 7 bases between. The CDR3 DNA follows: TGTGCCACGGACAGCTCTGGGGCCAACGTCCTGACTTTC. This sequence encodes CATDSSGANVLTF.

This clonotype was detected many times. This CDR3 reads CASSLHGYTF. CDR3 nucleotides: TGTGCCAGCAGCTTACATGGCTACACCTTC. The chain is built from TRBV7-9 and TRBJ1-2, with no clear D. CDR3 size: 10 residues. Per germline, CDR1 SEHNR and CDR2 FQNEAQ (reference sequence). V lost 2 bases, J lost 6 bases, and 1 base lay in between.

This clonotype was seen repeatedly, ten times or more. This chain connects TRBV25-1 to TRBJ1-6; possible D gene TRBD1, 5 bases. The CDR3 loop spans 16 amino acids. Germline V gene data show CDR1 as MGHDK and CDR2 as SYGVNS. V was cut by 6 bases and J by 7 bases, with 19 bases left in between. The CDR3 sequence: CASRPVGAQGNSPLHF. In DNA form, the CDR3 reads TGTGCCAGCAGACCTGTAGGGGCCCAAGGGAATTCACCCCTCCACTTT.

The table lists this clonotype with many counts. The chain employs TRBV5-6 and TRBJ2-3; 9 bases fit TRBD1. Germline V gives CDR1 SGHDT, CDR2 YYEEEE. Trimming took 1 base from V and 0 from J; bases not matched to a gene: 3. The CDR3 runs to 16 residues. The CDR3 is CASSLLGTGSTDTQYF. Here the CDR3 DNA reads TGTGCCAGCAGCTTGTTAGGGACAGGGAGCACAGATACGCAGTATTTT.

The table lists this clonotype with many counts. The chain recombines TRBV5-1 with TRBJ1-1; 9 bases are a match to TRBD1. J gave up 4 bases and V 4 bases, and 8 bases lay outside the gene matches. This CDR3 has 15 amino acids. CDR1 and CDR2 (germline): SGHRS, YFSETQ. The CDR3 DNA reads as TGCGCCAGCAGCCTGGAAGGACAGGGGTTCACTGAAGCTTTCTTT. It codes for CASSLEGQGFTEAFF.

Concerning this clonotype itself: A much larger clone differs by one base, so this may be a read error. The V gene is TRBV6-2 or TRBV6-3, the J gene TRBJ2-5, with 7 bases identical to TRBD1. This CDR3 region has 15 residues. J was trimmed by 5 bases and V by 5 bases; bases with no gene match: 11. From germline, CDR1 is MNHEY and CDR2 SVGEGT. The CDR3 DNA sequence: TGTGCCAGCAGTACAACCAGGGGGATCACGGAGACCCAGTACTTC. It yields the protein CASSTTRGITETQYF.

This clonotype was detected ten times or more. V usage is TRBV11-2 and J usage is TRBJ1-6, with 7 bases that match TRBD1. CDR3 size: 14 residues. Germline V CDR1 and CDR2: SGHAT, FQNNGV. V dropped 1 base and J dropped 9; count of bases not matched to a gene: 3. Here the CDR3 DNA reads TGTGCCAGCAGCTTAGGCGGGACAGCTTCACCCCTCCACTTT. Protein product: CASSLGGTASPLHF. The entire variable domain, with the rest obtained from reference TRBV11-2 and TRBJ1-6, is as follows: EAGVAQSPRYKIIEKRQSVAFWCNPISGHATLYWYQQILGQGPKLLIQFQNNGVVDDSQLPKDRFSAERLKGVDSTLKIQPAKLEDSAVYLCASSLGGTASPLHFGNGTRLTVT.

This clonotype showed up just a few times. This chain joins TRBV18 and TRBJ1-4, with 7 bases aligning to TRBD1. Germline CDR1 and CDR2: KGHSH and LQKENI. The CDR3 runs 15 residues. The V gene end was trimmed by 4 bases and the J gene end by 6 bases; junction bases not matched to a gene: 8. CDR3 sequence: CASSLYDRADEKLFF. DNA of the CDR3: TGTGCCAGCTCACTGTACGACAGGGCCGATGAAAAACTGTTTTTT.

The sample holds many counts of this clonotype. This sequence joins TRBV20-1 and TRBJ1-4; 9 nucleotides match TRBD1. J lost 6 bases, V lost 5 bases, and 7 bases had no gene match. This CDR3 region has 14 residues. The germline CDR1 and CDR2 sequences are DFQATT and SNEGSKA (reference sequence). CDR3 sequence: CSAFRTGAHEKLFF. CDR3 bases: TGCAGTGCTTTCCGGACAGGGGCCCATGAAAAACTGTTTTTT.

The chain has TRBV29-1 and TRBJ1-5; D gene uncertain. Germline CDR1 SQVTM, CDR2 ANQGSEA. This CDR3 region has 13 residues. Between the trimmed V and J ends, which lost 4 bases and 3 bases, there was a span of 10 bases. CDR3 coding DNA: TGCAGCGTTGGTTTGGGAGTCAATCAGCCCCAGCATTTT. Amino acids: CSVGLGVNQPQHF.

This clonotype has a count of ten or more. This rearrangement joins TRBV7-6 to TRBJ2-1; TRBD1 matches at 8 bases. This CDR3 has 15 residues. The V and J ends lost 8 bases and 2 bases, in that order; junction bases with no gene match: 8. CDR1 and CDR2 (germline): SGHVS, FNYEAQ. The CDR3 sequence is CASQGAYTTYNEQFF. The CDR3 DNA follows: TGTGCCAGCCAGGGGGCTTACACCACCTACAATGAGCAGTTCTTC.

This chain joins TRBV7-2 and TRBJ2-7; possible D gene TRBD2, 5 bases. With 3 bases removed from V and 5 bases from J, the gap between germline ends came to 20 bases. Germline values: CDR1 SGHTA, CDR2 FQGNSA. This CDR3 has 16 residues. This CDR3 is CASSFDSGGRPDEQYF. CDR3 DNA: TGTGCCAGCAGCTTCGACTCAGGAGGAAGGCCGGACGAGCAGTACTTC.

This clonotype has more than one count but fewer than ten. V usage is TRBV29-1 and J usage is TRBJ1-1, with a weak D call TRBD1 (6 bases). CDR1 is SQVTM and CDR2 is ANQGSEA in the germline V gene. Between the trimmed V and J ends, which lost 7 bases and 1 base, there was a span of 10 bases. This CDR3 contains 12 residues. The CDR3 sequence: CSAKTGNTEAFF. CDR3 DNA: TGCAGCGCCAAGACAGGGAACACTGAAGCTTTCTTT.

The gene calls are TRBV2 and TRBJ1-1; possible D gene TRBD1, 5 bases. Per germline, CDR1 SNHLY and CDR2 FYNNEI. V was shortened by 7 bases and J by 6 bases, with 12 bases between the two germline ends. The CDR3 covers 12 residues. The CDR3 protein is CASTLGESEAFF. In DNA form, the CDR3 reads TGTGCCAGCACACTAGGGGAATCTGAAGCTTTCTTT.